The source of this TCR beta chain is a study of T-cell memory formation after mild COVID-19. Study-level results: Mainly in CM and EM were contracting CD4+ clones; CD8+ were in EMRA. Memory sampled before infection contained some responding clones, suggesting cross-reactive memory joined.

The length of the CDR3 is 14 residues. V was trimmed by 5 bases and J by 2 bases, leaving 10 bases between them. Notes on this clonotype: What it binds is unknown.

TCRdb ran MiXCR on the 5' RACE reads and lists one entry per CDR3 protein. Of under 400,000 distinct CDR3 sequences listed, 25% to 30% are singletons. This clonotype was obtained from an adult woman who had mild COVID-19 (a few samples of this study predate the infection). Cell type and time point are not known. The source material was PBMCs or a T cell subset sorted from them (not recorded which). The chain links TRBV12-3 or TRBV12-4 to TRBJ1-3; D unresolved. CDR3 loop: CASSVRTAGNTIYF. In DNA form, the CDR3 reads TGTGCCAGCAGTGTTAGGACGGCTGGAAACACCATATATTTT.